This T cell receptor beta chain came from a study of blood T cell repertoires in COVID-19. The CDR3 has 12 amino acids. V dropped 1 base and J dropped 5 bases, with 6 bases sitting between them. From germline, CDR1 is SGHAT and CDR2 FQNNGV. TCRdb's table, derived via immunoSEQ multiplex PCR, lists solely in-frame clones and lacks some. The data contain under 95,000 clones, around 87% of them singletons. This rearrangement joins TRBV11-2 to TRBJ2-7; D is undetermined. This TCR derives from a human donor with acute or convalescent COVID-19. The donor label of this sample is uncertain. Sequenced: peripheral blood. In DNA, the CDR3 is TGTGCCAGCAGCTTAGCGCGGAACGAGCAGTACTTC. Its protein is CASSLARNEQYF. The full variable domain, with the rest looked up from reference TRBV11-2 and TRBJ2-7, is EAGVAQSPRYKIIEKRQSVAFWCNPISGHATLYWYQQILGQGPKLLIQFQNNGVVDDSQLPKDRFSAERLKGVDSTLKIQPAKLEDSAVYLCASSLARNEQYFGPGTRLTVT.